The clone carrying this T cell receptor (beta chain) was seen many times. Its cognate antigen is unknown. CDR1 WSHSY and CDR2 SAAADI come from the germline V gene. This CDR3 spans 13 amino acids. V dropped 3 bases and J dropped 3 bases, with 8 bases sitting between them. This record belongs to a study of early T cells in non-severe SARS-CoV-2 infection. For the study at large: The authors sequenced bulk RNA from unsorted whole blood, leaving chains unpaired.

Researchers tagged individual cDNA molecules with unique molecular identifiers. TCRdb reprocessed the 5' RACE reads via MiXCR and lists one record per CDR3 protein. Here the sample spans 46,000 or so distinct CDR3 sequences, approximately 13% being singletons. Study-level results: Matching results from VDJdb favored anti-spike CD8 responses, leaving private and CD4 specificities undetected.

Sequenced: whole blood. The genes are TRBV10-2 and TRBJ1-2; D gene uncertain. The receptor was derived from an adult who was a healthcare worker with PCR-confirmed SARS-CoV-2 infection or an uninfected control (not recorded which). In DNA, the CDR3 is TGCGCCAGCAGTGAACGGACGGACTATGGCTACACCTTC. Translation: CASSERTDYGYTF.